Here is one TCR beta chain with its context. This sample is drawn from a study of blood T cell repertoires in COVID-19. On the study more broadly: PBMCs, B-cell-depleted T cells, or T cells provided the cDNA or gDNA that made up the material.

Participants' own reports of clinical history determined their cohort assignment. Using immunoSEQ multiplex PCR, the repertoire was profiled, and TCRdb retains in-frame clones only, with some absent. The repertoire consists of a few hundred thousand clones, with over 85% occurring once and the leading ten covering around 1.7%. The germline V gene has CDR1 LNHDA and CDR2 SQIVND (reference sequence). After removal of 3 bases from V and 0 bases from J, the junction contained 6 bases not matched to a gene. This CDR3 has 17 residues. The clonotype was recovered from a woman aged 30 to 39 who had recovered from COVID-19. This chain links TRBV19 with TRBJ2-3; 10 bases line up with TRBD1. Material for sequencing was PBMCs or T cells enriched from blood (not recorded which). The CDR3, as DNA: TGTGCCAGTAGTATGGGACAGGGGCAACTAAGCACAGATACGCAGTATTTT. This translates into CASSMGQGQLSTDTQYF. The full variable domain, its missing parts supplied by reference TRBV19 and TRBJ2-3, is DGGITQSPKYLFRKEGQNVTLSCEQNLNHDAMYWYRQDPGQGLRLIYYSQIVNDFQKGDIAEGYSVSREKKESFPLTVTSAQKNPTAFYLCASSMGQGQLSTDTQYFGPGTRLTVL.